This passage covers 13 T cell receptor beta chains from one sample sequenced in a study of T-cell memory formation after mild COVID-19. One entry per CDR3 protein results from TCRdb running MiXCR on the 5' RACE reads. This table has over 35,000 distinct CDR3 sequences, less than 9.5% appearing once. Sequenced: PBMCs or a T cell subset sorted from them (not recorded which). The receptors were gathered from an adult woman who had mild COVID-19 (a few samples of this study predate the infection). Cell type and time point are not known.

The V gene is TRBV6-2 or TRBV6-3, the J gene TRBJ2-3; the match to TRBD2 covers 8 bases. The CDR3 loop spans 15 amino acids. V lost 6 bases to trimming and J lost 4 bases; unmatched junction nucleotides: 9. Germline V gene sequence: CDR1 MNHEY, CDR2 SVGEGT. For the CDR3, the DNA is TGTGCCAGCAGAGAACATAGCGGGAATCCAGATACGCAGTATTTT. Amino acids: CASREHSGNPDTQYF.

CDR3 bases: TGCGCCAGCACCTGGACTAGCAGAGGGTATGAGCAGTTCTTC. Translated, it gives CASTWTSRGYEQFF. J is TRBJ2-1 and V is TRBV5-1; 8 nucleotides line up with TRBD2. The CDR3 is 14 residues long. The germline V gene has CDR1 SGHRS and CDR2 YFSETQ. V trimming: 6 bases; J trimming: 8 bases; junction bases outside the gene matches: 10.

V usage is TRBV20-1 and J usage is TRBJ2-1; the D gene is possibly TRBD2 (7 bases). The CDR3 length is 15 residues. V lost 5 bases and J 4 bases, leaving 18 bases between the germline ends. CDR1 is DFQATT, CDR2 SNEGSKA, per germline (reference sequence). The CDR3, as DNA: TGCAGTGCTTCTCCGATGCGGGGGCTTTACAATGAGCAGTTCTTC. Encoded protein: CSASPMRGLYNEQFF.

The chain recombines TRBV25-1 with TRBJ2-5; D tentatively fits TRBD1 or TRBD2 (5 bases each). Germline values: CDR1 MGHDK, CDR2 SYGVNS. CDR3 length: 14 residues. V gave up 3 bases and J gave up 6 bases, with 14 bases separating them. CDR3 bases: TGTGCCAGCAGTGAGTCGGGGCCTAGGCAGACCCAGTACTTC. Translating gives CASSESGPRQTQYF.

This chain joins TRBV27 and TRBJ1-2, with D possibly being TRBD1 (5 bases). Trimming removed 2 bases at V and 1 base at J, with 8 bases between. This CDR3 region has 14 residues. Germline loops: CDR1 MNHEY, CDR2 SMNVEV (reference sequence). The CDR3 protein is CASSLDRYNYGYTF. DNA of the CDR3: TGTGCCAGCAGTTTAGACAGATATAACTATGGCTACACCTTC.

V gene TRBV3-1 combines with J gene TRBJ2-7, with D unresolved. The germline V and J ends were trimmed by 1 base and 3 bases, with 7 bases remaining between them. This CDR3 has 13 residues. CDR1 and CDR2 from the germline V gene are LGHDT and YNNKEL (reference sequence). CDR3 protein: CASSQGLLYEQYF. The CDR3 DNA reads as TGTGCCAGCAGCCAAGGCTTACTCTACGAGCAGTACTTC.

V gene TRBV12-3 or TRBV12-4 combines with J gene TRBJ1-1; D gene ambiguous. The CDR3 totals 12 residues. V was pared by 6 bases and J by 0 bases, with 5 bases between. The CDR3 coding sequence is TGTGCCAGCAGGGATTTGAACACTGAAGCTTTCTTT. It translates to CASRDLNTEAFF.

This clonotype was found a few times. The V gene is TRBV9, the J gene TRBJ2-1; D might be TRBD2 (5 bases). The CDR3 totals 14 residues. V dropped 0 bases and J dropped 9 bases, with 13 bases sitting between them. In germline, CDR1 is SGDLS, CDR2 YYNGEE. This CDR3 reads CASSVDPEGGEQFF. Written as DNA, the CDR3 is TGTGCCAGCAGCGTAGACCCCGAGGGCGGTGAGCAGTTCTTC.

The J gene is TRBJ1-1, the V gene TRBV29-1; D possibly corresponds to TRBD1 (5 bases). V was shortened by 5 bases and J by 1 base, with 14 bases between the two germline ends. There are 14 residues in the CDR3. From germline, CDR1 is SQVTM and CDR2 ANQGSEA. CDR3 DNA: TGCAGCGTTAAGACAGTTCAAAAGAACACTGAAGCTTTCTTT. It translates to CSVKTVQKNTEAFF.

This clonotype has only one observation. This chain uses TRBV5-1 with TRBJ2-3, with 7 bases aligning to TRBD2. This CDR3 region has 16 residues. CDR1 is SGHRS and CDR2 is YFSETQ in the germline V gene. V shed 0 bases, J shed 5 bases, and the junction held 9 bases outside the gene matches. Here the CDR3 reads CASSLGGRAAEDTQYF. DNA for the CDR3: TGCGCCAGCAGCTTGGGTGGGAGGGCCGCGGAAGATACGCAGTATTTT.

The V gene is TRBV20-1, the J gene TRBJ1-1; D unresolved. Between the trimmed V and J ends, which lost 1 base and 1 base, there was a span of 13 bases. CDR3 length: 15 residues. CDR1 DFQATT and CDR2 SNEGSKA come from the germline V gene (reference sequence). Written as DNA, the CDR3 is TGCAGTGCTAGAGGCCCCAGGACTGAGAACACTGAAGCTTTCTTT. Translated: CSARGPRTENTEAFF.

This rearrangement joins TRBV20-1 to TRBJ2-1, with D possibly matching TRBD2 (6 bases). The CDR3 loop spans 17 amino acids. Germline V gives CDR1 DFQATT, CDR2 SNEGSKA (reference sequence). The V end lost 0 bases, the J end lost 10 bases, and 25 bases lay between the germline ends. The CDR3 region has the DNA TGCAGTGCTAGAGACGTAGGTGGGGGGAACACACACACGGAGCAGTTCTTC. Translation gives CSARDVGGGNTHTEQFF.

CDR3 loop: CASRTRTGINEQFF. In DNA form, the CDR3 reads TGTGCCAGCAGAACTCGGACAGGGATCAATGAGCAGTTCTTC. The chain has TRBV27 and TRBJ2-1; TRBD1 agrees at 8 bases. Germline CDR1 and CDR2: MNHEY and SMNVEV (reference sequence). V shed 6 bases and J 6 bases; nucleotides not matched to a gene: 7. This CDR3 is 14 amino acids long.